The T cell receptor beta chain under discussion was sequenced for a study of T-cell reconstitution after alpha-beta-depleted transplantation in children. The CDR3 spans 16 residues. V lost 3 bases and J lost 5, with 16 bases in between. TCRbeta library construction was performed incorporating unique molecular identifiers. MiXCR, run by TCRdb on the PCR reads, gives a single entry per CDR3 protein. This sample has about 240,000 distinct CDR3 sequences, with roughly 24% found just once. This clonotype was seen many times. Its antigen is currently unknown. Study observations and caveats: Surviving thymic progenitors and recipient T cells were the source of high TCRbeta diversity at day 60 in some patients. About two months after transplant, alpha-beta T cells reportedly came from several hundred expanded graft clones. Newly made T cells mostly supplied T-cell counts and diversity one year after transplant.

Sequencing was performed on PBMCs, taken before TCRalphabeta/CD19-depleted stem cell transplant. The gene calls are TRBV12-3 or TRBV12-4 and TRBJ2-2; D gene ambiguous. This sequence originates from a girl aged 2-9 years with Fanconi anemia, due to receive a stem cell transplant. The CDR3 is CASSLRGPQGTGELFF. The CDR3 nucleotides read TGTGCCAGCAGTTTGCGTGGACCCCAAGGGACCGGGGAGCTGTTTTTT.